The 30 T cell receptor beta chains listed next were all sequenced from one sample in a study of blood T cell repertoires in COVID-19. Sequenced by immunoSEQ multiplex PCR; TCRdb stores in-frame clones only, minus some. The sample consists of 140,000 to 150,000 clones, 81% of them appearing once. Material for sequencing was peripheral blood. These receptors all come from a human donor in a cohort sampled during active COVID-19.

J is TRBJ1-3 and V is TRBV7-9, with D unclear. The CDR3 is 18 residues long. The V gene lost 5 bases and the J gene lost 0 bases, with 20 bases spanning the gap. CDR1 and CDR2 from the germline V gene are SEHNR and FQNEAQ (reference sequence). CDR3 in amino acids: CASSRGDHISFSGNTIYF. In nucleotides, the CDR3 is TGTGCCAGCAGCCGGGGTGATCACATCTCCTTCTCTGGAAACACCATATATTTT. Full variable domain (missing parts from reference TRBV7-9 and TRBJ1-3): DTGVSQNPRHKITKRGQNVTFRCDPISEHNRLYWYRQTLGQGPEFLTYFQNEAQLEKSRLLSDRFSAERPKGSFSTLEIQRTEQGDSAMYLCASSRGDHISFSGNTIYFGEGSWLTVV.

The chain employs TRBV7-3 and TRBJ1-1, with TRBD1 identical over 7 bases. Losses at the gene ends were 5 bases for V and 4 bases for J; bases not matched to a gene: 10. CDR1 SGHTA and CDR2 FQGTGA come from the germline V gene. CDR3 size: 15 residues. CDR3 loop: CASSPGGGGSTEAFF. The CDR3 DNA reads TGTGCCAGCAGCCCAGGGGGTGGTGGGAGCACTGAAGCTTTCTTT.

This chain joins TRBV28 and TRBJ2-7, with 8 bases identical to TRBD2. CDR3 length equals 14 residues. Germline V gene sequence: CDR1 MDHEN, CDR2 SYDVKM. The V gene end was trimmed by 4 bases and the J gene end by 2 bases; junction bases not matched to a gene: 4. The CDR3 DNA follows: TGTGCCAGCAGTTCGGGGGGGCGTCCCTACGAGCAGTACTTC. Amino acids: CASSSGGRPYEQYF.

The genes are TRBV9 and TRBJ2-5; D is perhaps TRBD2 (7 bases). CDR1 is SGDLS, CDR2 YYNGEE, per germline. Trimming cost V 2 bases and J 1 base, with 15 bases left between them. The CDR3 is 16 residues long. Here the CDR3 reads CASSVQGGGPQETQYF. CDR3 DNA: TGTGCCAGCAGCGTTCAAGGGGGAGGGCCCCAAGAGACCCAGTACTTC.

The chain combines TRBV9 with TRBJ1-1; 11 nucleotides agree with TRBD1. The length of the CDR3 is 14 residues. V lost 3 bases to trimming and J lost 11 bases; unmatched junction nucleotides: 9. Germline CDR1 reads SGDLS; CDR2 reads YYNGEE. For the CDR3, the DNA is TGTGCCAGCAGCGCCCTCGGACAGGGGGCCGCGGCTTTCTTT. Encoded protein: CASSALGQGAAAFF.

The chain has TRBV2 and TRBJ2-3; TRBD2 agrees at 7 bases. This CDR3 has 18 residues. J gave up 2 bases and V 1 base, and 12 bases lay outside the gene matches. From germline, CDR1 is SNHLY and CDR2 FYNNEI. CDR3: CASSEGRLAVYFTDTQYF. CDR3 nucleotides: TGTGCCAGCAGTGAAGGACGCCTAGCGGTCTACTTCACAGATACGCAGTATTTT.

CDR3 in DNA: TGTGCCAGCAGTAACCGACAGGGGAGGGAGACCCAGTACTTC. This encodes CASSNRQGRETQYF. V is TRBV6-5 and J is TRBJ2-5; 8 nucleotides match TRBD1. CDR1 is MNHEY, CDR2 SVGAGI, per germline. This CDR3 is 14 amino acids long. V was clipped by 5 bases and J by 5 bases; unmatched bases: 7.

This clone was seen a handful of times. The chain carries TRBV7-9 and TRBJ2-2; D ambiguous. The CDR3 has 15 residues. Trimming removed 3 bases at V and 6 bases at J, with 14 bases between. Germline V gene lookup returns CDR1 SEHNR and CDR2 FQNEAQ (reference sequence). In DNA, the CDR3 is TGTGCCAGCAGCTTCAACTCCCCTTCGTCCGGGGAGCTGTTTTTT. This encodes CASSFNSPSSGELFF.

This rearrangement joins TRBV6-2 or TRBV6-3 to TRBJ2-7; no definite D call. CDR1 and CDR2 (germline): MNHEY, SVGEGT. This CDR3 spans 16 amino acids. Trimming cost V 0 bases and J 3 bases, with 15 bases left between them. The CDR3 DNA sequence: TGTGCCAGCAGTTACTCGAAACGTGCTCCGGTCTACGAGCAGTACTTC. It specifies CASSYSKRAPVYEQYF.

The V and J genes are TRBV7-8 and TRBJ2-6; the D is unclear. Germline CDR1 is SGHVS and CDR2 is FQNEAQ. V was trimmed by 7 bases and J by 0 bases, leaving 7 bases between them. The CDR3 extends over 14 amino acids. CDR3 residues: CASTGRSGANVLTF. For the CDR3, the DNA is TGTGCCAGCACCGGTCGCTCTGGGGCCAACGTCCTGACTTTC.

The chain joins TRBV5-6 to TRBJ1-2, with 9 bases that match TRBD1. From germline, CDR1 is SGHDT and CDR2 YYEEEE. V lost 4 bases and J lost 6; bases outside the gene matches: 7. This CDR3 region has 14 residues. This CDR3 reads CASSGRDRVNGYTF. The CDR3 nucleotides read TGTGCCAGCAGCGGACGGGACAGGGTAAATGGCTACACCTTC.

This clone was detected only a few times. The chain joins TRBV28 to TRBJ2-6; D possibly corresponds to TRBD1 (6 bases). This CDR3 has 16 amino acids. Germline V lookup: CDR1 MDHEN, CDR2 SYDVKM. V shed 8 bases and J shed 0 bases, with 14 bases lying between them. This chain's CDR3 is CASRNRETSGANVLTF. CDR3 bases: TGTGCCAGCCGAAACAGGGAAACCTCTGGGGCCAACGTCCTGACTTTC.

The sample holds one count of this clone. The chain links TRBV19 to TRBJ2-5; TRBD2 matches at 11 bases. The CDR3 is 17 residues long. The ends lost 3 bases at V and 2 bases at J; junction bases unmatched: 8. Germline V gene sequence: CDR1 LNHDA, CDR2 SQIVND (reference sequence). The CDR3 nucleotides are TGTGCCAGTAGTATTAAATTTCGGACTAGCGGGCAAGAGACCCAGTACTTC. It specifies CASSIKFRTSGQETQYF.

The gene calls are TRBV27 and TRBJ2-7; 7 positions agree with TRBD1. Germline V CDR1 and CDR2: MNHEY, SMNVEV (reference sequence). The CDR3 totals 14 residues. With V trimmed by 7 bases and J by 0 bases, 6 bases remained unmatched. Here the CDR3 reads CASNRGGSSYEQYF. CDR3 bases: TGTGCCAGCAATAGAGGGGGCAGCTCCTACGAGCAGTACTTC.

The chain employs TRBV20-1 and TRBJ2-5; TRBD1 might be the D (6 bases). V lost 5 bases and J lost 4, with 8 bases in between. The CDR3 length is 11 residues. Germline loops: CDR1 DFQATT, CDR2 SNEGSKA (reference sequence). CDR3 region: CSAGGVETQYF. In DNA form, the CDR3 reads TGCAGTGCTGGGGGCGTAGAGACCCAGTACTTC.

The rearrangement links TRBV7-9 to TRBJ2-1, with a tentative D call TRBD2 (5 bases). Trimming took 5 bases from V and 7 from J, leaving 15 bases between them. CDR1 and CDR2 from the germline V gene are SEHNR and FQNEAQ (reference sequence). CDR3 length equals 14 residues. The CDR3 here is CASSPSRSGNEQFF. The DNA for the CDR3 is TGTGCCAGCAGCCCTTCCAGATCGGGGAATGAGCAGTTCTTC.

In its sample, this clone was seen a few times. The chain is built from TRBV7-9 and TRBJ1-1, with 11 bases that match TRBD1. Per the germline V gene, CDR1 is SEHNR and CDR2 is FQNEAQ (reference sequence). The V gene end was trimmed by 7 bases and the J gene end by 7 bases; junction bases not matched to a gene: 17. This CDR3 is 17 amino acids long. The CDR3 DNA reads as TGTGCCAGCACCTACTCGGACAGGGGGCCTCCAGGTAGTGAAGCTTTCTTT. Translating it yields CASTYSDRGPPGSEAFF.

This chain joins TRBV7-2 and TRBJ1-5; D unclear. This CDR3 is 13 amino acids long. CDR1 and CDR2 (germline): SGHTA, FQGNSA. The V end lost 2 bases, the J end lost 7 bases, and 9 bases lay between the germline ends. For the CDR3, the DNA is TGTGCCAGCAGCTTATCGGGGTGGCAGCCCCAGCATTTT. Amino acids: CASSLSGWQPQHF.

V usage is TRBV5-1 and J usage is TRBJ1-5; 7 nucleotides agree with TRBD1. CDR3 length: 14 residues. CDR1 and CDR2 from the germline V gene are SGHRS and YFSETQ. V shed 5 bases and J 7 bases; nucleotides not matched to a gene: 9. The DNA for the CDR3 is TGCGCCAGCAGGCCGTTCCAGGGGGGACAGCCCCAGCATTTT. This gives the protein CASRPFQGGQPQHF.

The chain employs TRBV3-1 (or the pseudogene TRBV3-2) and TRBJ2-1; no definite D call. V gave up 1 base and J gave up 0 bases, with 13 bases separating them. CDR1 and CDR2 from the germline V gene are LGHDT and YNNKEL (reference sequence). The CDR3 is made up of 17 amino acids. CDR3 protein: CASSQGMAQSSYNEQFF. The CDR3 DNA is TGTGCCAGCAGCCAAGGTATGGCACAGAGCTCCTACAATGAGCAGTTCTTC.

The chain employs TRBV7-2 and TRBJ2-7, with 10 bases lining up with TRBD1. CDR3 length: 15 residues. The V and J ends lost 1 base and 4 bases, in that order; junction bases with no gene match: 4. Germline V lookup: CDR1 SGHTA, CDR2 FQGNSA. CDR3 DNA: TGTGCCAGCAGCTTAGTTTGGGGACAGGGGTACGAGCAGTACTTC. It yields the protein CASSLVWGQGYEQYF.

J is TRBJ2-1 and V is TRBV12-3 or TRBV12-4; 7 bases align to TRBD2. This CDR3 has 13 residues. Trimming at V came to 6 bases and at J to 8 bases, leaving 7 bases not matched to a gene. CDR3: CASRAPGLDEQFF. The CDR3 region has the DNA TGTGCCAGCAGGGCCCCTGGACTAGATGAGCAGTTCTTC.

The chain carries TRBV12-3 or TRBV12-4 and TRBJ1-3; D is unresolved. V lost 3 bases and J lost 8, with 11 bases in between. The CDR3 loop spans 13 amino acids. The CDR3 coding sequence is TGTGCCAGCAGTTTGATGCAGATGGACACCATATATTTT. Encoded protein: CASSLMQMDTIYF.

The V call is TRBV28, the J call TRBJ1-6, with D maybe TRBD1 (6 bases). Per germline, CDR1 MDHEN and CDR2 SYDVKM. V was pared by 6 bases and J by 5 bases, with 14 bases between. The CDR3 spans 15 residues. In DNA, the CDR3 is TGTGCCAGCAGGCTCGGACAGCTGAATAATTCACCCCTCCACTTT. Its protein product is CASRLGQLNNSPLHF.

V and J are TRBV28 and TRBJ1-3; 7 nucleotides align to TRBD1. The CDR3 is 14 residues long. Germline assignment: CDR1 MDHEN and CDR2 SYDVKM. After removal of 5 bases from V and 4 bases from J, the junction contained 5 bases not matched to a gene. The CDR3 nucleotides read TGTGCCAGCAGTAGAATGACAGGGGGAAACACCATATATTTT. Translating it yields CASSRMTGGNTIYF.

This sequence joins TRBV24-1 and TRBJ2-3, with D possibly matching TRBD2 (7 bases). Deletions cut 5 bases from V and 0 bases from J, with 14 bases between. CDR3 size: 16 residues. Germline loops: CDR1 KGHDR, CDR2 SFDVKD. This CDR3 reads CATSGGGKDSTDTQYF. CDR3 bases: TGTGCCACCAGTGGCGGGGGCAAAGATAGCACAGATACGCAGTATTTT.

The rearrangement uses TRBV7-2 and TRBJ1-2; TRBD1 agrees at 7 bases. The CDR3 runs to 13 residues. V lost 5 bases to trimming and J lost 11 bases; unmatched junction nucleotides: 11. Per the germline V gene, CDR1 is SGHTA and CDR2 is FQGNSA. The CDR3 nucleotides read TGTGCCAGCAGCCTCGGGCCCCGACAGGGATACACCTTC. Translated, it gives CASSLGPRQGYTF.

This clone has just a few counts. This sequence joins TRBV27 and TRBJ1-1; D gene ambiguous. This CDR3 is built from 13 residues. Trimming removed 6 bases from V and 0 bases from J, with 8 bases in between. The germline CDR1 and CDR2 sequences are MNHEY and SMNVEV (reference sequence). In DNA, the CDR3 is TGTGCCAGCAGATCAACAGTGAACACTGAAGCTTTCTTT. Protein product: CASRSTVNTEAFF.

The chain links TRBV6-5 to TRBJ2-3; TRBD1 matches at 7 bases. Trimming removed 2 bases from V and 4 bases from J; junction bases left unmatched: 0. CDR1 MNHEY and CDR2 SVGAGI come from the germline V gene. This CDR3 contains 13 residues. Here the CDR3 reads CASSYDRADTQYF. Written as DNA, the CDR3 is TGTGCCAGCAGTTACGACAGGGCAGATACGCAGTATTTT.

This clone was seen a handful of times. The chain links TRBV19 to TRBJ2-2; D is possibly TRBD2 (5 bases). This CDR3 is 14 amino acids long. From germline, CDR1 is LNHDA and CDR2 SQIVND (reference sequence). V lost 6 bases and J lost 0, with 8 bases in between. The DNA for the CDR3 is TGTGCCAGTAGGATCGGGGCGAACACCGGGGAGCTGTTTTTT. The encoded protein is CASRIGANTGELFF. Combining the CDR3 with reference TRBV19 and TRBJ2-2 gives the whole variable domain DGGITQSPKYLFRKEGQNVTLSCEQNLNHDAMYWYRQDPGQGLRLIYYSQIVNDFQKGDIAEGYSVSREKKESFPLTVTSAQKNPTAFYLCASRIGANTGELFFGEGSRLTVL.